Listed below are T cell receptor beta chains from one sample, sequenced in a study of T cell repertoires in cytomegalovirus infection. The antigens these receptors bind are not known. From the reads, TCRdb called clonotypes with MiXCR, one entry per CDR3 protein. The sample consists of some 900,000 distinct CDR3 sequences, roughly 33% of them appearing once. Sequences were derived from cultured CD8+ T cells from PBMCs, sampled from culture after CMV antigen stimulation. Every receptor here comes from a human donor in good health (CMV status not recorded). Some clones in this sample may be carry-over from other donors' samples. CDR3s leave out the opening cysteine and the closing phenylalanine or tryptophan. The order of the fields is V gene, CDR3 protein.

v_gene: TRBV4-1
CDR3aa: ASSQEDTGGIIDEQY

v_gene: TRBV7-9
CDR3aa: ASSTEDTRGYEQY

v_gene: TRBV27
CDR3aa: ASSLRYLGTSTGELF

v_gene: TRBV9
CDR3aa: ASSGTGLSTDTQY

v_gene: TRBV19
CDR3aa: ASSGTADEKLF

v_gene: TRBV4-1
CDR3aa: ASSSGPGSMGEQY

v_gene: TRBV7-6
CDR3aa: ASSLTGQAYEQY

v_gene: TRBV3-1
CDR3aa: ASSQDRGRDTEAF

v_gene: TRBV27
CDR3aa: ASSLSPVGSTNEKLF

v_gene: TRBV11-2
CDR3aa: ASSPLRPFYEQY

v_gene: TRBV4-3
CDR3aa: ASSPNRGGGNTIY

v_gene: TRBV6-1
CDR3aa: ASSYNGGRKTDTQY

v_gene: TRBV7-2
CDR3aa: ASSLVDRADLNTEAF

v_gene: TRBV28
CDR3aa: ASSNPGLAYTDTQY

v_gene: TRBV7-2
CDR3aa: ASSFRIGNSPLH

v_gene: TRBV7-9
CDR3aa: ASSNRGRTDTQY

v_gene: TRBV25-1
CDR3aa: ASSEYYAGKNTGELF

v_gene: TRBV6-1
CDR3aa: AGDGYT

v_gene: TRBV5-1
CDR3aa: ASSLGASGGPTSYNEQF

v_gene: TRBV2
CDR3aa: ASKMRGHGYT

v_gene: TRBV19
CDR3aa: ASSHPYT

v_gene: TRBV12-5
CDR3aa: ASGFLGGGEYSNQPQH

v_gene: TRBV27
CDR3aa: ASSPGTGAYEQF

v_gene: TRBV14
CDR3aa: ASSQDGSSSGNTIY

v_gene: TRBV6-5
CDR3aa: ASSNNPTSYNEQF

v_gene: TRBV6-1
CDR3aa: ASSSTPRTGNTGELF

v_gene: TRBV9
CDR3aa: ASSVRDRPYEQY

v_gene: TRBV25-1
CDR3aa: ASSNTGNDVRT

v_gene: TRBV7-9
CDR3aa: ASSHSGTSGDSYNEQF

v_gene: TRBV2
CDR3aa: ASSVTGADH

v_gene: TRBV12-3/TRBV12-4
CDR3aa: ASKPGDWETQY

v_gene: TRBV7-3
CDR3aa: ASTVGSNEKLF

v_gene: TRBV6-5
CDR3aa: ASSYGEAVNYGYT

v_gene: TRBV7-2
CDR3aa: ASSFESLAETQY

v_gene: TRBV7-9
CDR3aa: ASSEQGVAEAF

v_gene: TRBV28
CDR3aa: ASSFNSLGTGELF

v_gene: TRBV27
CDR3aa: ASNKRQGMNTEAF

v_gene: TRBV27
CDR3aa: ASSLGKTGYEQY

v_gene: TRBV27
CDR3aa: ASSLNKNYGYT

v_gene: TRBV19
CDR3aa: ASSPASRGGREQY

v_gene: TRBV7-6
CDR3aa: ASSPFSSWQGDSPLH

v_gene: TRBV16
CDR3aa: ASSQSGSNEAF

v_gene: TRBV27
CDR3aa: ASSFTELTEAF

v_gene: TRBV7-6
CDR3aa: ASSLAQGHSYNEQF

v_gene: TRBV29-1
CDR3aa: SGYREKLF

v_gene: TRBV7-3
CDR3aa: ASSLRQGLYNEQF

v_gene: TRBV5-8
CDR3aa: ASSLVGGPATGELF

v_gene: TRBV12-3/TRBV12-4
CDR3aa: ASSFETAPDRGTSTGYT

v_gene: TRBV11-2
CDR3aa: ASSSTTPGHSARLMNTEAF

v_gene: TRBV9
CDR3aa: ASSVEGSSFTDTQY

v_gene: TRBV28
CDR3aa: ASSFRALGTEAF

v_gene: TRBV7-8
CDR3aa: ASSLGPQDGRPQH

v_gene: TRBV4-1
CDR3aa: ASSQDPANTEAF

v_gene: TRBV9
CDR3aa: ASSVADGDYGYT

v_gene: TRBV5-4
CDR3aa: ASSQRSSTEAF

v_gene: TRBV3-1
CDR3aa: ASSQGTYSNQPQH

v_gene: TRBV14
CDR3aa: ASSQVGLLGFGNTIY